This TCR beta chain is from a study of spatial heterogeneity in lung cancer. Study-level background: Every unique TCR and UMI combination, on average, appeared more than ten times in raw reads. Study observations and caveats: Ubiquitous and regional expanded TCR counts correlated with ubiquitous and regional nonsynonymous mutations, respectively. Tumor mutation counts were tracked by expanded intratumoral alpha and beta TCR counts.

On this clonotype itself: Its specificity is not known.

Indicated time point: sample taken at primary tumor resection. Whole RNA came from tumor, nontumor lung or frozen PBMC and was sequenced without being sorted. V shed 4 bases and J 5 bases; nucleotides not matched to a gene: 10. Looked up from germline, CDR1 is SGHRS and CDR2 is YFSETQ. The CDR3 length is 18 residues. A distinct unique molecular identifier was carried by each TCR cDNA molecule. TCRdb fed the 5' RACE reads into MiXCR, producing one record per CDR3 protein. The table records roughly 5,700 distinct CDR3 sequences, almost 8% of them present only once. Material: lung tumor tissue, obtained at surgery. The gene calls are TRBV5-1 and TRBJ2-2, with TRBD2 matching over 14 bases. The TCR was taken from a female donor with early-stage non-small cell lung cancer. The DNA for the CDR3 is TGCGCCAGCAGCCCTGGACTAGCGGGGGGCCTTAGGACCGGGGAGCTGTTTTTT. This translates into CASSPGLAGGLRTGELFF.